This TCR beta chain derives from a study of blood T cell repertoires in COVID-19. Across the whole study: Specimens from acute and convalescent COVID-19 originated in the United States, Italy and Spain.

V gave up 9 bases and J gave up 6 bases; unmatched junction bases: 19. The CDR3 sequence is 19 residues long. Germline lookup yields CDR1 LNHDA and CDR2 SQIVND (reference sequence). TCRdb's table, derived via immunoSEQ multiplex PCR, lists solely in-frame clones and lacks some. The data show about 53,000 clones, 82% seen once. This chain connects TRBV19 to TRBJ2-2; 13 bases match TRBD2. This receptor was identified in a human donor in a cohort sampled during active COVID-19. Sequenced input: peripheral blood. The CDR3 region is CASSTITSGGAFRAGELFF. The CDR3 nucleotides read TGTGCCAGCTCGACCATCACTAGCGGGGGGGCCTTTAGGGCCGGGGAGCTGTTTTTT.